Detailed here is one T cell receptor beta chain. Its antigen is unknown. This record comes from a study of identical twins. V lost 3 bases and J lost 0, with 12 bases in between. The CDR3 has 17 residues. Germline values: CDR1 LGHNA, CDR2 YSLEER. Study-wide findings and caveats: Memory repertoires showed no such pattern, whereas abundant cord blood beta clonotypes carried fewer insertions. Analyses of zero insertions could be partly confounded by invariant MAIT and iNKT cells.

TCRdb itself ran the 5' RACE reads through MiXCR, one entry per CDR3 protein. The table has some 690,000 distinct CDR3 sequences, 20% to 25% seen once. The sample was also reused in another study, on T cells expressing NK-cell markers. That publication notes: Sorting in several experiments was restricted by an anti-gamma-delta TCR antibody to alpha-beta TCR T cells. The study found these clonotypes also leading the CD3+CD56-NKG2C+ fraction in four donors.

The clonotype was recovered from a woman aged 18-35 years in good health. Source material: PBMCs. The chain recombines TRBV4-3 with TRBJ2-6, with D hard to call. CDR3 nucleotide sequence: TGCGCCAGCAGCCAGAGGACCCGGAGCTCTGGGGCCAACGTCCTGACTTTC. Protein sequence: CASSQRTRSSGANVLTF.